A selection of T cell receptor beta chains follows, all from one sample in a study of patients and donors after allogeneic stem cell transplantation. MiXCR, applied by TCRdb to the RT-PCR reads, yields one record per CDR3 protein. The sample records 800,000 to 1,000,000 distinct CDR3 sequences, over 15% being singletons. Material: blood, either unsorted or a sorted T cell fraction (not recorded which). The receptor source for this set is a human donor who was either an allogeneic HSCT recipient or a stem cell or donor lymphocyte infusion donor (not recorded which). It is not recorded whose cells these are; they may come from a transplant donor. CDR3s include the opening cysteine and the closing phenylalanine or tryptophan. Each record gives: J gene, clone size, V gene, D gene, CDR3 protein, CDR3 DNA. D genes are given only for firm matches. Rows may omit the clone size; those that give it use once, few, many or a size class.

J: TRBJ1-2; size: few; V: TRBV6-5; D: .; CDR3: CASSSAPTNGYTF; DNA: TGTGCCAGCAGTTCCGCCCCGACAAACGGCTACACCTTC
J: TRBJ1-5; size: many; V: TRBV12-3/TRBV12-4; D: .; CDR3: CASSLDGGLYQPQHF; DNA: TGTGCCAGCAGTCTGGACGGGGGTCTTTATCAGCCCCAGCATTTT
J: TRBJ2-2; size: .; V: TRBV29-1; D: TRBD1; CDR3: CSVEGPGQASGGELFF; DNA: TGCAGCGTTGAAGGGCCGGGACAGGCCAGTGGCGGGGAGCTGTTTTTT
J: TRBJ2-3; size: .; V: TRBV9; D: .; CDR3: CASGDSTTKDTQYF; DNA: TGTGCCAGCGGCGACTCGACGACAAAAGATACGCAGTATTTT
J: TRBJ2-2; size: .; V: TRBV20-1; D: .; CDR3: CSAPRGAGVPGELFF; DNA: TGCAGTGCCCCAAGGGGGGCGGGAGTCCCCGGGGAGCTGTTTTTT
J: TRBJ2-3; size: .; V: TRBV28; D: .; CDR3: CASQTGPTQYF; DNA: TGTGCCAGCCAAACGGGACCTACGCAGTATTTT
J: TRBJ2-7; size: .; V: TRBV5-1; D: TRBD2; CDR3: CASSVDSGTSGGHYF; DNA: TGCGCCAGCAGCGTTGACTCCGGGACTAGCGGGGGGCACTACTTC
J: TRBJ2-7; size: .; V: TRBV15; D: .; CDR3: CATSIRTREDEQYF; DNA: TGTGCCACCAGCATCCGAACTAGAGAGGACGAGCAGTACTTC
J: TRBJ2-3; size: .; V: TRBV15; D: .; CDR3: CATSSPVTDTQYF; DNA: TGTGCCACCAGCTCCCCAGTTACAGATACGCAGTATTTT
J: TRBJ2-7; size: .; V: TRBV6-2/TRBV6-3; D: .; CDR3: CASGRSSSYEQYF; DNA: TGTGCCAGCGGTCGCAGTAGCTCCTACGAGCAGTACTTC
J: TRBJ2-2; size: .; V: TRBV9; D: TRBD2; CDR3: CASSVEASGGSNTGELFF; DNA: TGTGCCAGCAGCGTAGAGGCTAGCGGGGGGAGCAACACCGGGGAGCTGTTTTTT
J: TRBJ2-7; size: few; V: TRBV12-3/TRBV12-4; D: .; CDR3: CASSFKNRVLDEQYF; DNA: TGTGCCAGCAGTTTCAAAAACAGGGTTTTGGACGAGCAGTACTTC
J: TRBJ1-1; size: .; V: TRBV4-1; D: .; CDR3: CASVRATDGNTEAFF; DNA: TGCGCCAGCGTTAGGGCGACAGACGGGAACACTGAAGCTTTCTTT
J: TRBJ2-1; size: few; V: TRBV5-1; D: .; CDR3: CASSLANSQGWNNEQFF; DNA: TGCGCCAGCAGCTTGGCCAATTCCCAGGGTTGGAACAATGAGCAGTTCTTC
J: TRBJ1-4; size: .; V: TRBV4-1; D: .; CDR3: CASSQDGLSNEKLFF; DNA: TGCGCCAGCAGCCAAGATGGGCTCTCGAATGAAAAACTGTTTTTT
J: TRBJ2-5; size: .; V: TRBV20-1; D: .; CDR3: CSARDILEGKTQYF; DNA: TGCAGTGCTAGAGATATACTCGAGGGCAAGACCCAGTACTTC
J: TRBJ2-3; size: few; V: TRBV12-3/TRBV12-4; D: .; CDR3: CASRLNPGLNTDTQYF; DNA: TGTGCCAGCAGGCTTAATCCGGGACTTAACACAGATACGCAGTATTTT
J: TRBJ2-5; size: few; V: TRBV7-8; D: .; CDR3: CASSPGHKLGETQYF; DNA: TGTGCCAGCAGCCCAGGACACAAACTGGGAGAGACCCAGTACTTC
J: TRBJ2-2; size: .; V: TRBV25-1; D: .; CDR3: CASSEWDTTGELFF; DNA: TGTGCCAGCAGTGAATGGGACACCACCGGGGAGCTGTTTTTT
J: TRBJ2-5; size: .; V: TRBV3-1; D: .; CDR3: CASSQGVGRQETQYF; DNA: TGTGCCAGCAGCCAAGGTGTGGGCAGACAAGAGACCCAGTACTTC
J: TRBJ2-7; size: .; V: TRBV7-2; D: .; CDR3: CASSSAASDLYEQYF; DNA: TGTGCCAGCAGCTCGGCGGCATCGGACCTCTACGAGCAGTACTTC
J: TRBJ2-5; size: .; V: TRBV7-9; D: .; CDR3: CASSPDSFQETQYF; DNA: TGTGCCAGCAGCCCGGACAGCTTTCAAGAGACCCAGTACTTC
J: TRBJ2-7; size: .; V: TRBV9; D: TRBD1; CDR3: CASSVDPKGTASYEQYF; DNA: TGTGCCAGCAGCGTAGACCCCAAGGGGACAGCCTCCTACGAGCAGTACTTC
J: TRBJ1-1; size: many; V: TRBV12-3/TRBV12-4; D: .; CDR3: CASSLLDTEAFF; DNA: TGTGCCAGCAGTTTGTTGGACACTGAAGCTTTCTTT
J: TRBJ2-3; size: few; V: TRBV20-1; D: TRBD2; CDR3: CSAILREGPDTQYF; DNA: TGCAGTGCTATCCTGCGGGAGGGCCCGGATACGCAGTATTTT
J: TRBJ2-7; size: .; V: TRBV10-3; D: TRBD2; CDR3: CAITSGGKSPEQYF; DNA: TGTGCCATTACTAGCGGGGGGAAGAGTCCCGAGCAGTACTTC
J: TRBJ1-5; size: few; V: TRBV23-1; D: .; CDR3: CASSQGGTEYSNQPQHF; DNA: TGCGCCAGCAGTCAAGGAGGGACGGAATATAGCAATCAGCCCCAGCATTTT
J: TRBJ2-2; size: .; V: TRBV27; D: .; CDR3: CARVGGSNTGELFF; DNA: TGTGCCAGAGTCGGGGGCTCGAACACCGGGGAGCTGTTTTTT
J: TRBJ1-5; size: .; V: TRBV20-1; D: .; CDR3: CSARDPGVQQRYQPQHF; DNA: TGCAGTGCTAGAGACCCTGGAGTGCAGCAGCGATATCAGCCCCAGCATTTT
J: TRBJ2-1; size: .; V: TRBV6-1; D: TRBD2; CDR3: CASTKGGAGVLNEQFF; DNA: TGTGCCAGCACCAAGGGAGGCGCGGGAGTTCTGAATGAGCAGTTCTTC
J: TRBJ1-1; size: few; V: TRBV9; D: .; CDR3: CASSVSPTENTEAFF; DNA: TGTGCCAGCAGCGTTTCCCCGACAGAGAACACTGAAGCTTTCTTT
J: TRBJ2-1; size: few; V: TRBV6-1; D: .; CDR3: CASTHNEDSEQFF; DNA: TGTGCCAGCACTCACAATGAGGACAGTGAGCAGTTCTTC
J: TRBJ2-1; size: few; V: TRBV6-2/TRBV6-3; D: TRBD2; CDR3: CASSLLAGGIYNEQFF; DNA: TGTGCCAGCAGTTTACTAGCGGGGGGGATCTACAATGAGCAGTTCTTC
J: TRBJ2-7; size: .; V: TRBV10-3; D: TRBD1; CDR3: CAIRATGSSYEQYF; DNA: TGTGCCATCAGGGCGACAGGGAGCTCCTACGAGCAGTACTTC
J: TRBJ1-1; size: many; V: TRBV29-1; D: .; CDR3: CSVWTVKDTEAFF; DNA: TGCAGCGTTTGGACGGTCAAGGACACTGAAGCTTTCTTT
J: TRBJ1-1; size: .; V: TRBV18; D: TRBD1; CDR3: CASSPSAPGTGRAEAFF; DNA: TGTGCCAGCTCCCCCAGTGCTCCCGGGACAGGGAGGGCTGAAGCTTTCTTT
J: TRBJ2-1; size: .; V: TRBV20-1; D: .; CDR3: CSARSPNSYNEQFF; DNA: TGCAGTGCTCGAAGTCCGAACTCCTACAATGAGCAGTTCTTC
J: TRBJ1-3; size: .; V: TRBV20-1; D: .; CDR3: CSARDGGGAGNTIYF; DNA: TGCAGTGCTAGAGATGGGGGAGGAGCTGGAAACACCATATATTTT
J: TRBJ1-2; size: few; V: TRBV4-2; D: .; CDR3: CASSQGDPGANNYGYTF; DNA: TGTGCCAGCAGCCAAGGGGACCCAGGAGCCAATAACTATGGCTACACCTTC
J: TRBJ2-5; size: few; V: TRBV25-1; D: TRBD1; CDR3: CASSEYSGGETQYF; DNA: TGTGCCAGCAGTGAATATTCAGGGGGAGAGACCCAGTACTTC
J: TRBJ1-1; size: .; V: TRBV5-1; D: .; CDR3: CASSLGTGSQNTEAFF; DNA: TGCGCCAGCAGCTTGGGCACGGGGAGTCAGAACACTGAAGCTTTCTTT
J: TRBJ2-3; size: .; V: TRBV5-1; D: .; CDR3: CASVKDSLTDTQYF; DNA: TGCGCCAGCGTAAAAGACTCCCTCACAGATACGCAGTATTTT
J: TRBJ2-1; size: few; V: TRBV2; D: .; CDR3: CASMLASQYNEQFF; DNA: TGTGCCAGCATGTTAGCTTCTCAATACAATGAGCAGTTCTTC
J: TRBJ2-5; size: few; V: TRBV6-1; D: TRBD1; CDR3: CASSQFQGVGRETQYF; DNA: TGTGCCAGCAGCCAGTTCCAGGGGGTTGGAAGGGAGACCCAGTACTTC
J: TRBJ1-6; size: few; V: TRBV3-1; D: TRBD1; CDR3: CASSFDREGSPLHF; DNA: TGTGCCAGCAGCTTCGACAGGGAAGGCTCACCCCTCCACTTT
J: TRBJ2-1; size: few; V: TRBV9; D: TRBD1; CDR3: CASSEGGTGGYNEQFF; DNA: TGTGCCAGCAGCGAGGGGGGGACAGGGGGATACAATGAGCAGTTCTTC
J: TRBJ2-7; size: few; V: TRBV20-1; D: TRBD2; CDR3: CSARSSSGRDPEQYF; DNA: TGCAGTGCTAGATCCTCTAGCGGGAGGGATCCCGAGCAGTACTTC
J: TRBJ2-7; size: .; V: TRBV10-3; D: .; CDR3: CAISEVGGGGGYEQYF; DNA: TGTGCCATCAGTGAGGTCGGCGGAGGGGGCGGGTACGAGCAGTACTTC
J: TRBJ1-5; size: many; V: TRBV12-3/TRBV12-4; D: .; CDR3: CASSLASANQPQHF; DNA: TGTGCCAGCAGTTTAGCGTCAGCAAATCAGCCCCAGCATTTT
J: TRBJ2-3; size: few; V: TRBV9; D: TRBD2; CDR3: CASSTRRSGRPDTQYF; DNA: TGTGCCAGCAGCACTCGAAGGAGCGGGAGGCCAGATACGCAGTATTTT